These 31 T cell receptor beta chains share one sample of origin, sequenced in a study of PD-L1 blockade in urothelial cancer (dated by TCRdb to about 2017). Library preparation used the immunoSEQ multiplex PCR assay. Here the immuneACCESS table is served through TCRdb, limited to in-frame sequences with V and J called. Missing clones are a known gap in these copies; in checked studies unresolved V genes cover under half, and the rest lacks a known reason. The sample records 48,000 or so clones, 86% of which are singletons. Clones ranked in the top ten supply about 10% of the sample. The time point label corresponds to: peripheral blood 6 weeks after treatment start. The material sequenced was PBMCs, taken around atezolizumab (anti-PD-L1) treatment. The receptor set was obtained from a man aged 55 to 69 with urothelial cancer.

This chain's CDR3 is CAIKGGDNEQFF. The CDR3 region has the DNA TGTGCCATCAAGGGGGGGGACAATGAGCAGTTCTTC. This sequence joins TRBV10-3 and TRBJ2-1, with D perhaps matching TRBD2 (7 bases). V dropped 7 bases and J dropped 5 bases, with 9 bases sitting between them. In germline, CDR1 is ENHRY, CDR2 SYGVKD. This CDR3 comprises 12 residues.

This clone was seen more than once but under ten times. The DNA for the CDR3 is TGTGCCACCAGCAGAGCCAGACTAGCGGGGGGAACTAGCACAGATACGCAGTATTTT. Translating gives CATSRARLAGGTSTDTQYF. This rearrangement joins TRBV15 to TRBJ2-3, with 13 bases that match TRBD2. V trimming: 1 base; J trimming: 0 bases; junction bases outside the gene matches: 7. CDR3 size: 19 residues. Germline CDR1 and CDR2: LNHNV and YYDKDF (reference sequence).

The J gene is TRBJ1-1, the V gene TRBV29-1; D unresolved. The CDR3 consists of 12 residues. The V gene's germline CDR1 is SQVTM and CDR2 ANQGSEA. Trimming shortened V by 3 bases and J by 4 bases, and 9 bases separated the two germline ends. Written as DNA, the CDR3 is TGCAGCGTTGAGGTTCGGGGCACTGAAGCTTTCTTT. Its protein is CSVEVRGTEAFF.

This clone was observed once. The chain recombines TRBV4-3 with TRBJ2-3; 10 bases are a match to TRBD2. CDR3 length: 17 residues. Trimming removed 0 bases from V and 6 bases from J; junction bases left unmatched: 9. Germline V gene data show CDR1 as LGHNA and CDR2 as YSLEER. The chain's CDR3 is CASSQDPPSGGWDTQYF. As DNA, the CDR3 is TGCGCCAGCAGCCAAGATCCCCCTAGCGGGGGATGGGATACGCAGTATTTT.

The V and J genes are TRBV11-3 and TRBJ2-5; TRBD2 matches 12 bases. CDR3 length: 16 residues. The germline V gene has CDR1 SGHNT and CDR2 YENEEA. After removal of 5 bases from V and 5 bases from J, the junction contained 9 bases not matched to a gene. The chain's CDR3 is CASSRRTSGILETQYF. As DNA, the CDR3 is TGTGCCAGCAGCCGACGGACTAGCGGGATTTTGGAGACCCAGTACTTC.

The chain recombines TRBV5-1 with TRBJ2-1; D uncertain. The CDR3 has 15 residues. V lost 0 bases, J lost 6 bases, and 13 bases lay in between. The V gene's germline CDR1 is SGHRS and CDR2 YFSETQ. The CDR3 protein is CASSLAPRTANEQFF. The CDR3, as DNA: TGCGCCAGCAGCTTGGCCCCTAGAACCGCCAATGAGCAGTTCTTC.

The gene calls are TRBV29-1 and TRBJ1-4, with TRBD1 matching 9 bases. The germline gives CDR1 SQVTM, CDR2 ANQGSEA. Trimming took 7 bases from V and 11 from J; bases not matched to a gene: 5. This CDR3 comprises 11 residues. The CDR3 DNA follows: TGCAGCGCGGACAGGGGTGAGAAACTGTTTTTT. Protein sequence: CSADRGEKLFF.

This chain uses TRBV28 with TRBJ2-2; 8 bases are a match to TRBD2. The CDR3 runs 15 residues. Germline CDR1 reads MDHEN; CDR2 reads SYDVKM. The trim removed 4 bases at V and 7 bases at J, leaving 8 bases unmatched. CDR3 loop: CASSSPGGPDGELFF. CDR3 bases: TGTGCCAGCAGTTCTCCGGGGGGGCCAGACGGGGAGCTGTTTTTT.

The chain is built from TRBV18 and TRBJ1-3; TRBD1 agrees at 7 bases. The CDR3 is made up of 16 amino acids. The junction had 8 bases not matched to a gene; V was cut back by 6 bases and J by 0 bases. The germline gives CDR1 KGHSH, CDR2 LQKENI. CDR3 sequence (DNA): TGTGCCAGCTCTTTCGGGACAGCCAGCTCTGGAAACACCATATATTTT. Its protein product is CASSFGTASSGNTIYF.

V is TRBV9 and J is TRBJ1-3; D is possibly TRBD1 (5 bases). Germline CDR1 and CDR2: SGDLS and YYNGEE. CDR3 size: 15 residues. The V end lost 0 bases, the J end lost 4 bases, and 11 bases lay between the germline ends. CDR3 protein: CASSVDRGRGNTIYF. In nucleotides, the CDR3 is TGTGCCAGCAGCGTAGATAGGGGTCGCGGAAACACCATATATTTT.

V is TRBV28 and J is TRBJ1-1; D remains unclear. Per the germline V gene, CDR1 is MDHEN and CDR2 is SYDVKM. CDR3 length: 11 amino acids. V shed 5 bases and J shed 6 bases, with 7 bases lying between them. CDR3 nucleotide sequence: TGTGCCAGCAGTACCCCGGCTGAAGCTTTCTTT. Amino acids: CASSTPAEAFF.

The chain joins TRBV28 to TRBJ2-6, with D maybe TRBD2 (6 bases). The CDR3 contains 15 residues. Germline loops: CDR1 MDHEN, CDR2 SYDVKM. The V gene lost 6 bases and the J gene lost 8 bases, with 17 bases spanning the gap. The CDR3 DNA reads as TGTGCCAGCAGCCCATGGACCGGAGGGTCCAACGTCCTGACTTTC. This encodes CASSPWTGGSNVLTF.

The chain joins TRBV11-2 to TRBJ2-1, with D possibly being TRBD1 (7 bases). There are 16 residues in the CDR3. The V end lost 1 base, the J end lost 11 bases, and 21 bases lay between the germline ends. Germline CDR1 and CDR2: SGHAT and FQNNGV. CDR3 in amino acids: CASSLVRGTASIKQFF. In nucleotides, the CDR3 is TGTGCCAGCAGCTTAGTCCGCGGGACAGCGTCGATAAAGCAGTTCTTC.

The CDR3 nucleotides are TGTGCCAGCAGCCCAGCAGGGGTTGGCACTGAAGCTTTCTTT. Protein product: CASSPAGVGTEAFF. The chain recombines TRBV7-3 with TRBJ1-1, with D maybe TRBD1 (6 bases). With 5 bases removed from V and 4 bases from J, the gap between germline ends came to 14 bases. This CDR3 has 14 amino acids. Germline CDR1 and CDR2: SGHTA and FQGTGA.

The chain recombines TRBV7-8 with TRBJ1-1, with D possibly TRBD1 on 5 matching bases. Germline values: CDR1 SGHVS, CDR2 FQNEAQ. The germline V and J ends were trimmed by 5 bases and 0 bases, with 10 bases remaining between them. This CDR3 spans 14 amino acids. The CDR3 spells CASSANRMNTEAFF. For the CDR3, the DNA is TGTGCCAGCAGCGCTAACAGGATGAACACTGAAGCTTTCTTT. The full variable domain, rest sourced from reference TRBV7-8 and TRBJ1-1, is GAGVSQSPRYKVAKRGQDVALRCDPISGHVSLFWYQQALGQGPEFLTYFQNEAQLDKSGLPSDRFFAERPEGSVSTLKIQRTQQEDSAVYLCASSANRMNTEAFFGQGTRLTVV.

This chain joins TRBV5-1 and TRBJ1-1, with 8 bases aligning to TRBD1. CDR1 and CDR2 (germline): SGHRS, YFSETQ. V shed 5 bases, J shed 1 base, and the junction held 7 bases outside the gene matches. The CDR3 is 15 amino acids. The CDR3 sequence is CASRNIQGGNTEAFF. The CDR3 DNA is TGCGCCAGCAGAAATATACAGGGGGGGAACACTGAAGCTTTCTTT.

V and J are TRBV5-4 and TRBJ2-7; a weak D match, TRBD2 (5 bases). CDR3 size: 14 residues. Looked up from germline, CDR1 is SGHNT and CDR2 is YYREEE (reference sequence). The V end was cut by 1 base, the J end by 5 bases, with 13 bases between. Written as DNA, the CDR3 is TGTGCCAGCAGCTTGCCGGGGTACGTAAACGAGCAGTACTTC. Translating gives CASSLPGYVNEQYF.

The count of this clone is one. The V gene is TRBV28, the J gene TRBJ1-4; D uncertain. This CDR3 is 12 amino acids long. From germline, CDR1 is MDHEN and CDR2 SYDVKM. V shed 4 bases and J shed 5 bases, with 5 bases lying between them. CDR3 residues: CASSSVNEKLFF. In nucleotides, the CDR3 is TGTGCCAGCAGTTCGGTAAATGAAAAACTGTTTTTT.

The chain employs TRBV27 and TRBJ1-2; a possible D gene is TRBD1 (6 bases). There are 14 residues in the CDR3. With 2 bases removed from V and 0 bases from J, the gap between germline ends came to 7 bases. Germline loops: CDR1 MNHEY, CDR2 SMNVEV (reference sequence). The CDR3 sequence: CASSLTGTNYGYTF. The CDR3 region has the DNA TGTGCCAGCAGTTTAACAGGGACTAACTATGGCTACACCTTC.

CDR3 in amino acids: CASSFATSGDYNEQFF. The CDR3 DNA reads as TGCGCCAGCAGCTTCGCGACTAGCGGGGACTACAATGAGCAGTTCTTC. The chain is built from TRBV5-1 and TRBJ2-1, with TRBD2 matching over 11 bases. Germline V gene data show CDR1 as SGHRS and CDR2 as YFSETQ. The J segment lost 3 bases and the V segment lost 2 bases, leaving 4 bases of the junction unmatched. This CDR3 is 16 amino acids long.

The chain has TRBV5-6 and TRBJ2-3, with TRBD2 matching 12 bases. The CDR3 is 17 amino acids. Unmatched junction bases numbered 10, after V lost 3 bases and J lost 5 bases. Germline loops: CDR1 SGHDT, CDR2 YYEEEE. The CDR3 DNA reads TGTGCCAGCAGCTATAGGACTAGCGGGGCCTACCGAGATACGCAGTATTTT. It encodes CASSYRTSGAYRDTQYF.

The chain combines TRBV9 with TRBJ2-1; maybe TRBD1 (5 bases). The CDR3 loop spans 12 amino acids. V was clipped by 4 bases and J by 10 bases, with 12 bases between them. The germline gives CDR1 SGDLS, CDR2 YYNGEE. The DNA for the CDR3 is TGTGCCAGCAGCCGAAGGGGTGGGGAGCAGTTCTTC. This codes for CASSRRGGEQFF.

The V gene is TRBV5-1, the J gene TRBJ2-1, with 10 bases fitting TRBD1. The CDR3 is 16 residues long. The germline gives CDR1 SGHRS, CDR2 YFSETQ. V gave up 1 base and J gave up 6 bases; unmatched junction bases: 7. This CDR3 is CASSLSGQGPPNEQFF. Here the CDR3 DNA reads TGCGCCAGCAGCTTGTCGGGACAGGGGCCACCCAATGAGCAGTTCTTC.

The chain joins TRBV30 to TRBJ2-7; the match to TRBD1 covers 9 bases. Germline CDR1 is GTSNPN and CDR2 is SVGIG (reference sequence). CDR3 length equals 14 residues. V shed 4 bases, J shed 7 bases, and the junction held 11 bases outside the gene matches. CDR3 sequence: CAWKPGQGVREQYF. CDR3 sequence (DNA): TGTGCCTGGAAACCGGGACAGGGTGTGAGGGAGCAGTACTTC.

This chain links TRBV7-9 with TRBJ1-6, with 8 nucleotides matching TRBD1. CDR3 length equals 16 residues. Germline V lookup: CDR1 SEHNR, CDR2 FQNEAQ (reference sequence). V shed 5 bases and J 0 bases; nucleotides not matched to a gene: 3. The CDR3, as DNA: TGTGCCAGCAGCCGGACAGGGAGCTCCTATAATTCACCCCTCCACTTT. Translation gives CASSRTGSSYNSPLHF.

The CDR3 sequence is CASRPWDRVSREQYF. The DNA of the CDR3 is TGTGCCAGCAGGCCCTGGGACAGGGTATCTCGGGAGCAGTACTTC. The rearrangement joins TRBV27 to TRBJ2-7, with 9 bases lining up with TRBD1. Trimming cost V 6 bases and J 7 bases; bases outside gene matches: 13. The CDR3 loop spans 15 amino acids. Per germline, CDR1 MNHEY and CDR2 SMNVEV (reference sequence).

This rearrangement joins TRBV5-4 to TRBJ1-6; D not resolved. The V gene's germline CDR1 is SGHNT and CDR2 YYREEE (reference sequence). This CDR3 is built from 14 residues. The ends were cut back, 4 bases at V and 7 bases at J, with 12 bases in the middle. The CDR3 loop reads CASSQRVENSPLHF. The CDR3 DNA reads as TGTGCCAGCAGCCAGCGGGTGGAGAATTCACCCCTCCACTTT. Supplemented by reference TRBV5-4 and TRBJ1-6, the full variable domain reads ETGVTQSPTHLIKTRGQQVTLRCSSQSGHNTVSWYQQALGQGPQFIFQYYREEENGRGNFPPRFSGLQFPNYSSELNVNALELDDSALYLCASSQRVENSPLHFGNGTRLTVT.

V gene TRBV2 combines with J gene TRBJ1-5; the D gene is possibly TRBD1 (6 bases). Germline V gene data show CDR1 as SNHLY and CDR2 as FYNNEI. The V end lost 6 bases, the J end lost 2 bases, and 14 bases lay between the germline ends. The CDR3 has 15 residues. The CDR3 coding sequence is TGTGCCAGCAGCGGACAGCGTCAAGGCAATCAGCCCCAGCATTTT. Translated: CASSGQRQGNQPQHF.

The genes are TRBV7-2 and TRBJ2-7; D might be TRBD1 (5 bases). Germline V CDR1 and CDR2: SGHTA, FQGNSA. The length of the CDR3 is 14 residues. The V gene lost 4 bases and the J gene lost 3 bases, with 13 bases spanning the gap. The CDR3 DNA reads TGTGCCAGCAGCTCTGACAGTGGTTTCTACGAGCAGTACTTC. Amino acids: CASSSDSGFYEQYF.

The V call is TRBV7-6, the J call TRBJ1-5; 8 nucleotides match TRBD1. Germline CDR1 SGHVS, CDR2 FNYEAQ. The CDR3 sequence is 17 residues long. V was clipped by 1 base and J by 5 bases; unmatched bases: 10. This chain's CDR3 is CASSLEAGGQGDQPQHF. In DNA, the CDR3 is TGTGCCAGCAGCTTAGAAGCTGGAGGACAGGGAGATCAGCCCCAGCATTTT.

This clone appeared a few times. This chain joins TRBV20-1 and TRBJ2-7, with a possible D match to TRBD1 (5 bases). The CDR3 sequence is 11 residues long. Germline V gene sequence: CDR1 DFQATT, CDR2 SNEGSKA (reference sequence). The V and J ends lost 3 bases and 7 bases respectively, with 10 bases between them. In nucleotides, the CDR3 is TGCAGTGCTAGGGGGCCTCTAGAGCAGTACTTC. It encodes CSARGPLEQYF.